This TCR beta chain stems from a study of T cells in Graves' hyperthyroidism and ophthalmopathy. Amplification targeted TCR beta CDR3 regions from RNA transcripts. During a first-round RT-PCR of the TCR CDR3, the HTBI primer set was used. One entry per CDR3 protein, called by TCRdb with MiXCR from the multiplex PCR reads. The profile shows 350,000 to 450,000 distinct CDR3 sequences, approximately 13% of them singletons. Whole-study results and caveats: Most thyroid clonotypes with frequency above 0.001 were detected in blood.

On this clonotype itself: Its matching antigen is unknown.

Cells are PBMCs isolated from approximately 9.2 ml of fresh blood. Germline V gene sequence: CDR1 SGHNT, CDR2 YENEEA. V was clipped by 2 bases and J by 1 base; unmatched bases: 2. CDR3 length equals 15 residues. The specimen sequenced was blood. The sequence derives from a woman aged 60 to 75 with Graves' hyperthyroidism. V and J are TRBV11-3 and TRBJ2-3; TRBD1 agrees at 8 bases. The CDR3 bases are TGTGCCAGCAGCTTAAAGGACAGGGGCACAGATACGCAGTATTTT. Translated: CASSLKDRGTDTQYF.